The clone carrying this T cell receptor beta chain is a singleton in its sample. The record originates from a study of shared clonotypes between healthy human individuals. At the level of the study: Researchers assigned three CD4 naive, three CD4 memory, two CD8 naive and one CD8 memory plate to each donor.

Method: immunoSEQ multiplex PCR; TCRdb's copy keeps in-frame clones and lacks some. The sample includes around 1.9 million clones, 85% to 95% of them seen just once. CD45RO-negative, CCR7-positively selected cells formed the naive CD8 fraction, excluding terminally differentiated effector memory CD45RA+ cells. The CDR3 sequence is 13 residues long. The germline CDR1 and CDR2 sequences are SGHTS and YDEGEE. The V gene lost 5 bases and the J gene lost 1 base, with 9 bases spanning the gap. The chain employs TRBV5-8 and TRBJ2-5; no clear D. This clonotype was obtained from a man between 18 and 35 years old in good health. Some clones in this sample may be carry-over from other donors' samples. Input material: naive CD8+ T cells from PBMCs. CDR3 amino acids: CASSDSFQETQYF. The CDR3 DNA reads TGTGCCAGCAGTGATAGCTTCCAAGAGACCCAGTACTTC.